The source of this T cell receptor (beta chain) is a study of T cell responses to AZD1222 COVID-19 vaccine. Trimming shortened V by 0 bases and J by 1 base, and 12 bases separated the two germline ends. CDR1 and CDR2 from the germline V gene are MDHEN and SYDVKM. The CDR3 is 16 amino acids. Libraries were prepared by immunoSEQ multiplex PCR; TCRdb keeps only in-frame clonotypes and omits some of them. In the table there are 160,000 or so clones, 70% to 90% of which are singletons. The rearrangement joins TRBV28 to TRBJ1-1, with D maybe TRBD1 (6 bases). Source: peripheral blood, taken 28 days after the second dose of the MenACWY control vaccine. The sequence derives from an adult who received the MenACWY meningococcal vaccine as a control. In DNA, the CDR3 is TGTGCCAGCAGTTTATGGGGGGCGGAGGGGAACACTGAAGCTTTCTTT. Protein sequence: CASSLWGAEGNTEAFF.